This T cell receptor beta chain stems from a study of blood T cell repertoires in COVID-19. Study background: PBMCs, B-cell-depleted T cells, or T cells provided the cDNA or gDNA that made up the material.

Some clones are missing from TCRdb's copy, which holds only in-frame ones; the method was immunoSEQ multiplex PCR. The data show around 450,000 clones, about 90% seen once. Participants spanned ages about 18 to 90 years and resided in roughly 22 US areas. Donors were grouped by their self-reported clinical history. Symptom resolution, clearance, or two negative PCRs marked the recovered donors of Cohort 3. This TCR was recovered from a young woman who had recovered from COVID-19. The sample was PBMCs or T cells enriched from blood (not recorded which).

This CDR3 is CASSSDYSSGELFF. The CDR3, as DNA: TGTGCCAGCAGCTCTGACTATAGTTCCGGGGAGCTGTTTTTT. V usage is TRBV7-2 and J usage is TRBJ2-2; D possibly corresponds to TRBD2 (5 bases). V was clipped by 4 bases and J by 6 bases, with 12 bases between them. The CDR3 is 14 amino acids. Per germline, CDR1 SGHTA and CDR2 FQGNSA.